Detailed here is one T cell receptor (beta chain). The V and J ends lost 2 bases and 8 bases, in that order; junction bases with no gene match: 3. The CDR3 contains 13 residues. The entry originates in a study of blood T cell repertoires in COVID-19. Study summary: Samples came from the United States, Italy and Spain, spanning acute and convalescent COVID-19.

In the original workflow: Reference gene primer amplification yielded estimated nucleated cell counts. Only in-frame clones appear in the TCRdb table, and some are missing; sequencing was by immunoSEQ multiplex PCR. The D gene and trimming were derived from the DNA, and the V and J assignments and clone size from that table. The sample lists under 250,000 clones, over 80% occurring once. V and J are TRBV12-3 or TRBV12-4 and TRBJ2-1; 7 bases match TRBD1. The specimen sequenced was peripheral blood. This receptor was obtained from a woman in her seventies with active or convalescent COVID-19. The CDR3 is CASSLRQGDEQFF. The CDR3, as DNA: TGTGCCAGCAGTTTACGACAGGGTGATGAGCAGTTCTTC.